One and the same sample provided the 9 T cell receptor beta chains below, sequenced in a study of control samples from healthy donors and cancer patients. Data came from immunoSEQ multiplex PCR; TCRdb stores just in-frame clones and leaves some out. There are some 87,000 clones in the sample; 90% to 95% occur only once, and approximately 14% lies in the top ten. Sequenced sample: blood. The source is a man between 25 and 39 years old in good health.

The V and J genes are TRBV20-1 and TRBJ1-2, with D perhaps matching TRBD1 (6 bases). The CDR3 is 10 amino acids. CDR1 and CDR2 from the germline V gene are DFQATT and SNEGSKA (reference sequence). Between the trimmed V and J ends, which lost 5 bases and 8 bases, there was a span of 9 bases. The CDR3 DNA is TGCAGTGCTCCACAGGGAGGCTACACCTTC. Amino acid sequence: CSAPQGGYTF.

The chain employs TRBV30 and TRBJ1-2, with a tentative D call TRBD1 (5 bases). V lost 4 bases to trimming and J lost 3 bases, with 12 bases between them. Germline V lookup: CDR1 GTSNPN, CDR2 SVGIG (reference sequence). The CDR3 spans 13 residues. CDR3 in DNA: TGTGCCTGGATCCTCGGGGCAGACTATGGCTACACCTTC. It translates to CAWILGADYGYTF.

The CDR3 protein is CASSPQLLAPSYNEQFF. The CDR3 DNA reads as TGTGCCAGTAGTCCCCAACTTCTAGCCCCCTCCTACAATGAGCAGTTCTTC. This rearrangement joins TRBV19 to TRBJ2-1, with D maybe TRBD2 (5 bases). The CDR3 contains 17 residues. Trimming pared 5 bases from V and 0 bases from J, leaving 17 bases between. Per germline, CDR1 LNHDA and CDR2 SQIVND (reference sequence).

DNA for the CDR3: TGTGCCAGCAGTCCTGGGTCTGCCTGGGAGCAGTTCTTC. This gives the protein CASSPGSAWEQFF. The rearrangement links TRBV27 to TRBJ2-1, with D uncertain. Germline-derived CDR1 and CDR2 are MNHEY and SMNVEV (reference sequence). The CDR3 extends over 13 amino acids. Trimming left V 5 bases short and J 10 bases short, with 15 bases between.

Comment on this clone: The sample contains more than one DNA sequence encoding this CDR3. J is TRBJ1-3 and V is TRBV11-3; D is undetermined. Between the trimmed V and J ends, which lost 8 bases and 0 bases, there was a span of 8 bases. The CDR3 spans 13 residues. Germline lookup yields CDR1 SGHNT and CDR2 YENEEA. The CDR3 coding sequence is TGTGCCAGCTCTGGAGGCTCTGGAAACACCATATATTTT. This encodes CASSGGSGNTIYF. Supplemented by reference TRBV11-3 and TRBJ1-3, the full variable domain reads EAGVVQSPRYKIIEKKQPVAFWCNPISGHNTLYWYLQNLGQGPELLIRYENEEAVDDSQLPKDRFSAERLKGVDSTLKIQPAELGDSAVYLCASSGGSGNTIYFGEGSWLTVV.

The chain is built from TRBV18 and TRBJ1-1; D is uncertain. Trimming took off 7 bases at V and 0 bases at J, with 9 bases between the two ends. CDR1 is KGHSH and CDR2 is LQKENI in the germline V gene. The CDR3 contains 13 residues. The CDR3 sequence: CASCGDMNTEAFF. In DNA form, the CDR3 reads TGTGCCAGCTGTGGAGACATGAACACTGAAGCTTTCTTT.

The gene calls are TRBV30 and TRBJ2-7; D call uncertain. The CDR3 loop spans 11 amino acids. Trimming removed 0 bases from V and 3 bases from J, with 3 bases in between. Germline CDR1 is GTSNPN and CDR2 is SVGIG (reference sequence). The CDR3 loop reads CAWSVGYEQYF. The CDR3 DNA follows: TGTGCCTGGAGTGTAGGCTACGAGCAGTACTTC.

This clone was counted between two and nine times. The gene calls are TRBV11-2 and TRBJ2-7; D is tentatively TRBD1 or TRBD2 (6 bases each). V was shortened by 2 bases and J by 7 bases, with 12 bases between the two germline ends. Germline V gene data show CDR1 as SGHAT and CDR2 as FQNNGV. The CDR3 has 13 residues. DNA for the CDR3: TGTGCCAGCAGCTTACCGGGGGCGGAGGAGCAGTACTTC. It yields the protein CASSLPGAEEQYF.

The rearrangement uses TRBV5-1 and TRBJ2-5, with 14 bases lining up with TRBD2. Unmatched junction bases numbered 4, after V lost 5 bases and J lost 1 base. The CDR3 spans 16 residues. Germline assignment: CDR1 SGHRS and CDR2 YFSETQ. In DNA, the CDR3 is TGCGCCAGCAGGACTAGCGGGGGGGCGATCCAAGAGACCCAGTACTTC. Its protein product is CASRTSGGAIQETQYF.